Following are 14 T cell receptor beta chains from one sample sequenced in a study of CD8+ T cells in alopecia areata. Extraction and reverse transcription of RNA yielded cDNA as the sequencing template. The data were produced by immunoSEQ multiplex PCR, yet TCRdb's version contains in-frame clones alone and is incomplete. The profile covers approximately 65,000 clones, with around 42% appearing a single time and about a fifth taken by the ten largest. This sample's treatment: oral pan-JAK inhibitor, 5-10 mg twice daily. Sequenced material: CD8+ T cells sorted from blood, taken at approximately week 36, from a patient treated with tofacitinib. The receptors originated from a human donor with alopecia areata.

This clone was counted ten times or more. The chain employs TRBV2 and TRBJ2-7; 7 bases are shared with TRBD2. Losses at the gene ends were 2 bases for V and 2 bases for J; bases not matched to a gene: 3. CDR1 is SNHLY, CDR2 FYNNEI, per germline. The CDR3 has 14 amino acids. The CDR3 is CASSESSGAYEQYF. For the CDR3, the DNA is TGTGCCAGCAGTGAATCTAGCGGAGCCTACGAGCAGTACTTC.

The chain employs TRBV6-5 and TRBJ2-5; D is undetermined. The ends were cut back, 11 bases at V and 6 bases at J, with 10 bases in the middle. Germline-derived CDR1 and CDR2 are MNHEY and SVGAGI. CDR3 length equals 10 residues. The CDR3 sequence is CAGPKKTQYF. In nucleotides, the CDR3 is TGTGCCGGCCCAAAGAAGACCCAGTACTTC.

The genes are TRBV2 and TRBJ2-3, with 8 bases that match TRBD1. J gave up 2 bases and V 4 bases, and 8 bases lay outside the gene matches. This CDR3 has 16 amino acids. Germline V lookup: CDR1 SNHLY, CDR2 FYNNEI. CDR3 nucleotides: TGTGCCAGCAGTGCGATCCAGGGGGCGAACACAGATACGCAGTATTTT. Amino acids: CASSAIQGANTDTQYF.

The genes are TRBV5-6 and TRBJ2-2; no clear D. The CDR3 length is 12 residues. Trimming shortened V by 2 bases and J by 8 bases, and 7 bases separated the two germline ends. From germline, CDR1 is SGHDT and CDR2 YYEEEE. CDR3 in amino acids: CASSFVTGELFF. CDR3 DNA sequence: TGTGCCAGCAGCTTCGTTACTGGGGAGCTGTTTTTT.

This chain uses TRBV4-3 with TRBJ1-5, with D uncertain. Looked up from germline, CDR1 is LGHNA and CDR2 is YSLEER. The CDR3 spans 13 residues. V gave up 0 bases and J gave up 7 bases, with 7 bases separating them. In nucleotides, the CDR3 is TGCGCCAGCAGCCAAGAACGGGCACAGCCCCAGCATTTT. Protein product: CASSQERAQPQHF.

This chain uses TRBV7-9 with TRBJ2-1; D is unclear. The CDR3 is 16 amino acids. Trimming removed 1 base from V and 3 bases from J, with 13 bases in between. CDR1 is SEHNR, CDR2 FQNEAQ, per germline (reference sequence). In DNA, the CDR3 is TGTGCCAGCAGCTTAGAGGGCGGAGCAGACTACAATGAGCAGTTCTTC. Encoded protein: CASSLEGGADYNEQFF. Full variable domain (rest looked up from reference TRBV7-9 and TRBJ2-1): DTGVSQNPRHKITKRGQNVTFRCDPISEHNRLYWYRQTLGQGPEFLTYFQNEAQLEKSRLLSDRFSAERPKGSFSTLEIQRTEQGDSAMYLCASSLEGGADYNEQFFGPGTRLTVL.

The chain employs TRBV7-9 and TRBJ1-2, with TRBD1 matching over 7 bases. From germline, CDR1 is SEHNR and CDR2 FQNEAQ (reference sequence). The CDR3 has 12 amino acids. V lost 5 bases to trimming and J lost 6 bases; unmatched junction nucleotides: 3. CDR3 protein: CASSPQGNGYTF. The CDR3 DNA is TGTGCCAGCAGCCCACAGGGGAATGGCTACACCTTC.

This chain joins TRBV13 and TRBJ1-1, with D uncertain. Trimming left V 4 bases short and J 2 bases short, with 11 bases between. The CDR3 is made up of 14 amino acids. Germline V gene sequence: CDR1 PRHDT, CDR2 FYEKMQ (reference sequence). The CDR3 is CASSSRVGNTEAFF. The CDR3 coding sequence is TGTGCCAGCAGCTCCCGGGTGGGCAACACTGAAGCTTTCTTT.

The CDR3 coding sequence is TGTGCCAGCAGAGAGGAGCCGTGGGTAGCGGGAGGGCAAGGGAATGAGCAGTTCTTC. Its translation is CASREEPWVAGGQGNEQFF. The J gene is TRBJ2-1, the V gene TRBV7-2; TRBD2 aligns across 11 bases. The J segment lost 7 bases and the V segment lost 6 bases, leaving 20 bases of the junction unmatched. Germline CDR1 SGHTA, CDR2 FQGNSA. The CDR3 runs 19 residues. The full variable domain, with the rest looked up from reference TRBV7-2 and TRBJ2-1, is GAGVSQSPSNKVTEKGKDVELRCDPISGHTALYWYRQSLGQGLEFLIYFQGNSAPDKSGLPSDRFSAERTGGSVSTLTIQRTQQEDSAVYLCASREEPWVAGGQGNEQFFGPGTRLTVL.

The rearrangement uses TRBV6-5 and TRBJ1-1; perhaps TRBD1 as D (5 bases). CDR1 and CDR2 from the germline V gene are MNHEY and SVGAGI. The length of the CDR3 is 13 residues. Trimming pared 6 bases from V and 2 bases from J, leaving 10 bases between. CDR3 sequence: CASRLRGNTEAFF. The CDR3 region has the DNA TGTGCCAGCAGGCTGAGGGGTAACACTGAAGCTTTCTTT.

V gene TRBV2 combines with J gene TRBJ1-5; perhaps TRBD1 as D (5 bases). Germline V gene lookup returns CDR1 SNHLY and CDR2 FYNNEI. This CDR3 is 15 amino acids long. Trimming cost V 4 bases and J 0 bases, with 10 bases left between them. CDR3: CASSADSYSNQPQHF. The CDR3 bases are TGTGCCAGCAGTGCCGACAGTTATAGCAATCAGCCCCAGCATTTT.

The chain recombines TRBV7-9 with TRBJ2-1, with D unresolved. V dropped 1 base and J dropped 5 bases, with 6 bases sitting between them. The CDR3 contains 13 residues. Germline assignment: CDR1 SEHNR and CDR2 FQNEAQ (reference sequence). The CDR3 protein is CASSLGRNNEQFF. The CDR3 nucleotides read TGTGCCAGCAGCTTAGGCAGGAACAATGAGCAGTTCTTC. The whole variable domain, filled in from reference TRBV7-9 and TRBJ2-1, reads DTGVSQNPRHKITKRGQNVTFRCDPISEHNRLYWYRQTLGQGPEFLTYFQNEAQLEKSRLLSDRFSAERPKGSFSTLEIQRTEQGDSAMYLCASSLGRNNEQFFGPGTRLTVL.

V and J are TRBV11-2 and TRBJ2-5; 7 bases are a match to TRBD2. The junction had 4 bases not matched to a gene; V was cut back by 2 bases and J by 4 bases. Per the germline V gene, CDR1 is SGHAT and CDR2 is FQNNGV. The CDR3 loop spans 14 amino acids. The CDR3 sequence: CASSLTAGRETQYF. CDR3 bases: TGTGCCAGCAGCTTAACAGCGGGGCGAGAGACCCAGTACTTC.

The rearrangement joins TRBV7-6 to TRBJ2-7; D remains unclear. This CDR3 contains 13 residues. CDR1 and CDR2 (germline): SGHVS, FNYEAQ. Trimming cost V 4 bases and J 2 bases, with 9 bases left between them. The CDR3 DNA reads TGTGCCAGCAGCTCCGGGTCCACCTACGAGCAGTACTTC. Protein: CASSSGSTYEQYF.